Following are 29 T cell receptor beta chains from one sample sequenced in a study of blood T cells in healthy people across ages. A second PCR of roughly 7 to 11 cycles used a sample-barcoded 5' primer and a J-beta primer mix. TCRdb re-called the 5' RACE reads with MiXCR, one entry per CDR3 protein. The data show about 640,000 distinct CDR3 sequences, roughly 30% seen once. Material for sequencing was blood. Receptors were obtained from a woman of 80 years or more in good health.

This clonotype was recorded at least ten times. The rearrangement joins TRBV20-1 to TRBJ2-1, with 11 bases matching TRBD1. Germline CDR1 DFQATT, CDR2 SNEGSKA (reference sequence). V lost 3 bases, J lost 6 bases, and 4 bases stayed unmatched. The CDR3 covers 14 residues. CDR3 in amino acids: CSASGQGAGNEQFF. The CDR3 DNA sequence: TGCAGTGCTAGTGGACAGGGGGCAGGCAATGAGCAGTTCTTC.

The rearrangement links TRBV7-2 to TRBJ2-7; TRBD2 agrees at 8 bases. The CDR3 is 14 residues long. V lost 5 bases to trimming and J lost 5 bases; unmatched junction nucleotides: 8. CDR1 is SGHTA, CDR2 FQGNSA, per germline. Here the CDR3 reads CASSMKREIDEQYF. CDR3 coding DNA: TGTGCCAGCAGCATGAAGCGGGAGATCGACGAGCAGTACTTC.

This clonotype has a count of ten or more. This chain uses TRBV7-9 with TRBJ2-3; 10 bases are shared with TRBD2. Germline CDR1 and CDR2: SEHNR and FQNEAQ (reference sequence). CDR3 length: 15 residues. The junction had 7 bases not matched to a gene; V was cut back by 4 bases and J by 6 bases. CDR3 residues: CASSSLRAGGDTQYF. Written as DNA, the CDR3 is TGTGCCAGCAGCTCCCTCCGAGCGGGGGGGGATACGCAGTATTTT.

Details on this clonotype: A read error may explain this, as a much larger clone is one base away. V usage is TRBV2 and J usage is TRBJ2-1, with D tentatively TRBD2 (6 bases). Matching the DNA end better, TRBJ2-7 makes the J call doubtful. The germline V gene encodes CDR1 SNHLY and CDR2 FYNNEI. This CDR3 has 15 residues. The CDR3 reads CASSEGGLSYNEQYF. The CDR3 DNA reads TGTGCCAGCAGTGAGGGGGGACTTTCCTACAATGAGCAGTACTTC.

This clonotype turned up a few times. It may be a read error: a sequence one base away is much more abundant. V is TRBV9 and J is TRBJ2-5, with D possibly being TRBD2 (6 bases). The J call may not be correct, given that the DNA end is closer to TRBJ2-1. The V gene's germline CDR1 is SGDLS and CDR2 YYNGEE. The CDR3 spans 13 residues. In nucleotides, the CDR3 is TGTGCCAGCAGTGGCCGGCGCGGGGAGACCCAGTTCTTC. Translation: CASSGRRGETQFF.

The chain uses TRBV7-2 and TRBJ2-5, with TRBD2 matching 10 bases. Germline CDR1 SGHTA, CDR2 FQGNSA. The V segment lost 3 bases and the J segment 4 bases; nucleotides outside the gene matches: 5. This CDR3 contains 15 residues. The CDR3 reads CASSFSSGSGETQYF. CDR3 nucleotides: TGTGCCAGCAGCTTCTCTAGCGGGAGCGGAGAGACCCAGTACTTC.

This clonotype came up many times. The chain couples TRBV18 to TRBJ2-1; D perhaps matches TRBD1 (7 bases). Germline V gene lookup returns CDR1 KGHSH and CDR2 LQKENI. V was trimmed by 4 bases and J by 5 bases, leaving 15 bases between them. The CDR3 spans 15 residues. The CDR3 loop reads CASSRSTGRNNEQFF. The CDR3 DNA is TGTGCCAGCTCACGCTCGACAGGGAGGAACAATGAGCAGTTCTTC.

This rearrangement joins TRBV12-3 or TRBV12-4 to TRBJ2-2; 7 nucleotides align to TRBD1. The CDR3 has 14 residues. With 2 bases clipped from V and 7 bases from J, the junction kept 4 bases outside the gene matches. The CDR3 DNA is TGTGCCAGCAGTTTAAGGGGGCTTGGCGGGGAGCTGTTTTTT. It specifies CASSLRGLGGELFF.

This sequence joins TRBV30 and TRBJ2-5; the match to TRBD2 covers 7 bases. After removal of 3 bases from V and 2 bases from J, the junction contained 18 bases not matched to a gene. CDR3 length equals 18 residues. The germline V gene has CDR1 GTSNPN and CDR2 SVGIG (reference sequence). The DNA of the CDR3 is TGTGCCTGGAGCCATGGTTTGAGGACTAGGTTTGGTCAAGAGACCCAGTACTTC. Translation: CAWSHGLRTRFGQETQYF. Together with reference TRBV30 and TRBJ2-5, the CDR3 gives the full variable domain: SQTIHQWPATLVQPVGSPLSLECTVEGTSNPNLYWYRQAAGRGLQLLFYSVGIGQISSEVPQNLSASRPQDRQFILSSKKLLLSDSGFYLCAWSHGLRTRFGQETQYFGPGTRLLVL.

The chain recombines TRBV18 with TRBJ1-2; the match to TRBD1 covers 7 bases. The V and J ends lost 6 bases and 0 bases, in that order; junction bases with no gene match: 7. CDR3 length: 15 amino acids. CDR1 KGHSH and CDR2 LQKENI come from the germline V gene. This CDR3 is CASSRQGGSNYGYTF. The CDR3 DNA reads as TGTGCCAGCTCTCGACAGGGTGGGTCTAACTATGGCTACACCTTC.

This clonotype was recorded many times. The chain joins TRBV9 to TRBJ2-6, with 8 bases aligning to TRBD2. V trimming: 4 bases; J trimming: 0 bases; junction bases outside the gene matches: 6. Germline loops: CDR1 SGDLS, CDR2 YYNGEE. The CDR3 loop spans 17 amino acids. The CDR3 loop reads CASSSSGGPSGANVLTF. The CDR3 DNA reads TGTGCCAGCAGCTCAAGCGGGGGACCCTCTGGGGCCAACGTCCTGACTTTC.

This clonotype was picked up many times. The V and J genes are TRBV5-6 and TRBJ2-3, with 8 bases identical to TRBD2. Trimming at V came to 1 base and at J to 2 bases, leaving 6 bases not matched to a gene. The length of the CDR3 is 16 residues. Germline V CDR1 and CDR2: SGHDT, YYEEEE. The chain's CDR3 is CASSLWRGANTDTQYF. In DNA, the CDR3 is TGTGCCAGCAGCTTGTGGCGGGGGGCAAACACAGATACGCAGTATTTT.

Ten or more counts support this clonotype. The V call is TRBV7-2, the J call TRBJ2-1; 10 bases are a match to TRBD2. Trimming removed 4 bases from V and 3 bases from J; junction bases left unmatched: 6. Germline V gives CDR1 SGHTA, CDR2 FQGNSA. The CDR3 extends over 16 amino acids. For the CDR3, the DNA is TGTGCCAGCAGCTCCACCAGCGGGGGGGACTACAATGAGCAGTTCTTC. Its translation is CASSSTSGGDYNEQFF.

The sample holds many counts of this clonotype. The chain links TRBV20-1 to TRBJ2-2; D ambiguous. V was trimmed by 3 bases and J by 4 bases, leaving 12 bases between them. Germline V gene lookup returns CDR1 DFQATT and CDR2 SNEGSKA (reference sequence). This CDR3 spans 14 amino acids. The CDR3 loop is CSASRQIGTGELFF. The CDR3 region has the DNA TGCAGTGCTAGTCGCCAAATAGGCACCGGGGAGCTGTTTTTT.

With regard to this clonotype: One end of the junction is discordant with germline, which a read error may explain. The chain is built from TRBV6-5 and TRBJ1-1, with a weak D call TRBD1 (5 bases). CDR1 is MNHEY, CDR2 SVGAGI, per germline. CDR3 length equals 13 residues. The CDR3 DNA is TGTGCCACCGGTGGGGGAAGGAACGCTGAAGCTTTCTTT. Protein sequence: CATGGGRNAEAFF.

Worth noting for this clonotype: A read error may be the cause here, since a much bigger clone is one base away. The chain combines TRBV10-3 with TRBJ2-1, with 13 nucleotides matching TRBD2. TRBJ2-7 matches the DNA end more closely, so the J call is doubtful. This CDR3 has 16 amino acids. Germline V gene sequence: CDR1 ENHRY, CDR2 SYGVKD. This chain's CDR3 is CAISTGTSGVGNEQYF. The CDR3 coding sequence is TGTGCCATCAGCACCGGGACTAGCGGGGTAGGGAATGAGCAGTACTTC.

The sample holds many counts of this clonotype. The J gene is TRBJ2-7, the V gene TRBV29-1; possible D gene TRBD1, 6 bases. Germline values: CDR1 SQVTM, CDR2 ANQGSEA. Trimming left V 3 bases short and J 1 base short, with 13 bases between. This CDR3 region has 14 residues. The CDR3 nucleotides read TGCAGCGTTGAGAAGGGGGACCAGTCCTACGAGCAGTACTTC. Protein product: CSVEKGDQSYEQYF.

This clonotype came up many times. The J gene is TRBJ1-5, the V gene TRBV21-1; the D segment call TRBD1 is taken from the table without a DNA check. TRBV21-1 is given as a pseudogene. This CDR3 region has 18 residues. The chain's CDR3 is CASSKARGLSQINQPQHF. The CDR3 nucleotides are TGTGCCAGCAGCAAAGCCAGGGGGCTGTCCCAAATAAATCAGCCCCAGCATTTT.

At least ten counts were recorded for this clonotype. Written as DNA, the CDR3 is TGTGCCAGCAGCCGGGGTGACCTGCGAGGGACCCAGTACTTC. It encodes CASSRGDLRGTQYF. This rearrangement joins TRBV6-1 to TRBJ2-5; possibly TRBD2 for D (5 bases). The CDR3 is 14 amino acids. Germline V lookup: CDR1 MNHNS, CDR2 SASEGT. V shed 6 bases and J shed 7 bases, with 18 bases lying between them.

This clonotype was detected ten times or more. The gene calls are TRBV28 and TRBJ2-4; TRBD2 matches 9 bases. J gave up 3 bases and V 7 bases, and 7 bases lay outside the gene matches. From germline, CDR1 is MDHEN and CDR2 SYDVKM. The CDR3 runs to 15 residues. The CDR3 region is CASTEAGGYKNIQYF. CDR3 coding DNA: TGTGCCAGCACGGAGGCGGGAGGGTACAAAAACATTCAGTACTTC.

This clonotype was detected many times. The chain employs TRBV2 and TRBJ2-5, with 9 bases that match TRBD1. Germline CDR1 SNHLY, CDR2 FYNNEI. This CDR3 is built from 16 residues. The junction had 15 bases not matched to a gene; V was cut back by 11 bases and J by 2 bases. CDR3 coding DNA: TGTGCCGTCGGGACAGGGATTGGGGTTGGGCAAGAGACCCAGTACTTC. It encodes CAVGTGIGVGQETQYF.

The V call is TRBV4-1, the J call TRBJ1-5; D is unresolved. The germline V and J ends were trimmed by 0 bases and 0 bases, with 9 bases remaining between them. This CDR3 is built from 16 residues. The V gene's germline CDR1 is MGHRA and CDR2 YSYEKL. The CDR3 loop is CASSQEGRLSNQPQHF. CDR3 coding DNA: TGCGCCAGCAGCCAAGAAGGACGGCTTAGCAATCAGCCCCAGCATTTT.

CDR3 loop: CSVDIAGGEETQYF. DNA for the CDR3: TGCAGTGTCGATATAGCGGGAGGGGAAGAGACCCAGTACTTC. The rearrangement uses TRBV20-1 and TRBJ2-7, with TRBD2 identical over 11 bases. The closer fit of TRBJ2-5 to the DNA end suggests the J call may be wrong. Per germline, CDR1 DFQATT and CDR2 SNEGSKA (reference sequence). The CDR3 has 14 amino acids.

In its sample, this clonotype was seen many times. This sequence joins TRBV20-1 and TRBJ1-5; D gene ambiguous. Germline V gene lookup returns CDR1 DFQATT and CDR2 SNEGSKA (reference sequence). The ends were cut back, 3 bases at V and 7 bases at J, with 13 bases in the middle. The CDR3 extends over 13 amino acids. CDR3: CSASAGGSQPQHF. The CDR3 bases are TGCAGTGCTAGCGCGGGAGGGAGCCAGCCCCAGCATTTT.

The chain employs TRBV28 and TRBJ2-4; a possible D gene is TRBD1 (6 bases). The assigned J gene may be wrong: the sequence end matches TRBJ2-7 better. Germline values: CDR1 MDHEN, CDR2 SYDVKM. The CDR3 has 14 amino acids. The chain's CDR3 is CASSPPDSSYEQYF. CDR3 sequence (DNA): TGTGCCAGCAGTCCCCCGGACAGCTCCTACGAGCAGTACTTC.

With regard to this clonotype: A much larger clone differs from this one at a single base, so this may be a read error. The chain employs TRBV25-1 and TRBJ2-1; D remains ambiguous. Per the germline V gene, CDR1 is MGHDK and CDR2 is SYGVNS. Trimming stripped 3 bases from V and 6 bases from J, with 15 bases between. The CDR3 loop spans 15 amino acids. In nucleotides, the CDR3 is TGTGCCAGCAGTGACCCCGCCACCTCTATCAATGAGCAGTTCTTC. Its protein is CASSDPATSINEQFF.

The genes are TRBV20-1 and TRBJ2-1; no definite D call. Trimming left V 4 bases short and J 1 base short, with 14 bases between. Germline lookup yields CDR1 DFQATT and CDR2 SNEGSKA (reference sequence). This CDR3 contains 15 residues. For the CDR3, the DNA is TGCAGTGCTATTTTCAGTATCTGGTCCTACAATGAGCAGTTCTTC. This encodes CSAIFSIWSYNEQFF.

This clonotype was seen repeatedly, ten times or more. The chain links TRBV5-1 to TRBJ2-1; TRBD1 matches 8 bases. Per germline, CDR1 SGHRS and CDR2 YFSETQ. After removal of 4 bases from V and 10 bases from J, the junction contained 13 bases not matched to a gene. The CDR3 covers 15 residues. CDR3 in DNA: TGCGCCAGCAGCCTGGGACAGGCTTTGGGGAAAGAGCAGTTCTTC. Encoded protein: CASSLGQALGKEQFF.

This clonotype has ten or more counts. The J gene is TRBJ2-3, the V gene TRBV4-3; 8 bases are a match to TRBD1. This CDR3 has 15 residues. Germline CDR1 LGHNA, CDR2 YSLEER. The V gene end was trimmed by 2 bases and the J gene end by 2 bases; junction bases not matched to a gene: 3. CDR3 bases: TGCGCCAGCAGCCAACAGGACAGGGCCACAGATACGCAGTATTTT. Translation gives CASSQQDRATDTQYF.